This TCR beta chain was profiled in a study of cytomegalovirus exposure and HLA in healthy donors. Study summary: Clustering assigned about four fifths of the approximately 390 genotyped donors to the Caucasian-associated ancestry cluster. General study results and limits: Later analysis associated a missense DCLRE1C variant with TCR beta V- and J-gene trimming. The study reported that TCR beta sequences accurately predicted HLA-A and HLA-B alleles in most subjects.

The CDR3 totals 16 residues. Germline V gene data show CDR1 as WNHNN and CDR2 as SYGVQD (reference sequence). V lost 0 bases to trimming and J lost 4 bases, with 15 bases between them. In the case of this clone: Its antigen is not known.

With 60 Vbeta and 13 Jbeta primers, the PCR was carried out. Repertoires were generated with immunoSEQ multiplex PCR, while TCRdb's copy carries only in-frame clones and drops some. The sample has around 200,000 clones, around 78% seen once. The TCR was taken from a man aged 30 to 39 in good health and CMV-seronegative. The V call is TRBV10-1, the J call TRBJ1-1; possible D gene TRBD1, 5 bases. Sample: PBMCs. CDR3 DNA sequence: TGCGCCAGCAGTGAGTCTTCCCCAGGGATCGGCACTGAAGCTTTCTTT. Its translation: CASSESSPGIGTEAFF.